This TCR beta chain was found in a study of OX40 agonist ivuxolimab in advanced cancers. Here immunoSEQ multiplex PCR was the method, and the copy in TCRdb shows in-frame clones only, minus some. The table records under 75,000 clones, about 86% of them present only once. The germline V gene encodes CDR1 SGHKS and CDR2 YYEKEE (reference sequence). The germline V and J ends were trimmed by 0 bases and 8 bases, with 14 bases remaining between them. This CDR3 is built from 15 residues. This TCR derives from an adult with an advanced solid tumor such as melanoma, head and neck, liver or kidney cancer. This rearrangement joins TRBV5-5 to TRBJ1-4, with D possibly matching TRBD1 (5 bases). The material was CD4+ or CD8+ T cells sorted from blood, obtained in a trial of the OX40 agonist ivuxolimab. CDR3 DNA: TGTGCCAGCAGCTTGGCACAGGCGGGCGGCGAAAAACTGTTTTTT. Translated: CASSLAQAGGEKLFF.